One sample yielded the 27 T cell receptor beta chains listed below, sequenced in a study of identical twins. TCRdb re-analysed the 5' RACE reads in MiXCR, keeping a single row per CDR3 protein. The sample yields 1.5 million or so distinct CDR3 sequences, about 30% seen once. The sequenced sample consisted of cord blood. The receptors were sampled from a newborn girl in good health.

The rearrangement uses TRBV18 and TRBJ1-2; 12 bases line up with TRBD1. The CDR3 loop spans 16 amino acids. The ends lost 2 bases at V and 8 bases at J; junction bases unmatched: 9. Germline CDR1 and CDR2: KGHSH and LQKENI. CDR3 sequence: CASSPLGDRGHHGYTF. The CDR3 region has the DNA TGTGCCAGCTCACCATTGGGGGACAGGGGGCATCACGGCTACACCTTC.

A few counts support this clonotype. V usage is TRBV5-1 and J usage is TRBJ1-2, with 7 bases that match TRBD1. Per germline, CDR1 SGHRS and CDR2 YFSETQ. This CDR3 region has 15 residues. V shed 4 bases and J 0 bases; nucleotides not matched to a gene: 6. Written as DNA, the CDR3 is TGCGCCAGCAGCCCGTGGACAGGTACTAACTATGGCTACACCTTC. The encoded protein is CASSPWTGTNYGYTF.

The chain carries TRBV27 and TRBJ2-5; D gene unclear. The V gene's germline CDR1 is MNHEY and CDR2 SMNVEV (reference sequence). The CDR3 consists of 15 residues. The germline V and J ends were trimmed by 3 bases and 1 base, with 12 bases remaining between them. In DNA, the CDR3 is TGTGCCAGCAGTTTCTTTGGCGGTCTCCAAGAGACCCAGTACTTC. Amino acids: CASSFFGGLQETQYF.

This sequence joins TRBV29-1 and TRBJ2-3; 10 bases fit TRBD2. Germline CDR1 SQVTM, CDR2 ANQGSEA. The CDR3 is 14 amino acids. With V trimmed by 4 bases and J by 6 bases, 7 bases remained unmatched. DNA of the CDR3: TGCAGCGTTGCCAGCGGGAGGGTGGGGGATACGCAGTATTTT. Amino acids: CSVASGRVGDTQYF.

This clonotype was seen only a few times. The V gene is TRBV12-3 or TRBV12-4, the J gene TRBJ2-4; 9 nucleotides match TRBD2. The J call may be incorrect, as the DNA end agrees better with TRBJ2-7. The CDR3 covers 15 residues. This chain's CDR3 is CASSDSGRIKGEQYF. DNA of the CDR3: TGTGCCAGCAGCGATAGCGGGAGAATAAAGGGCGAGCAGTACTTC.

This clonotype has only one observation. This rearrangement joins TRBV5-6 to TRBJ2-1; 11 nucleotides agree with TRBD2. There are 17 residues in the CDR3. V dropped 4 bases and J dropped 7; count of bases not matched to a gene: 13. The germline gives CDR1 SGHDT, CDR2 YYEEEE. CDR3: CASSRNPGTSGWNEQFF. For the CDR3, the DNA is TGTGCCAGCAGCCGAAATCCTGGGACTAGCGGATGGAATGAGCAGTTCTTC.

The chain joins TRBV28 to TRBJ2-1, with 13 bases that match TRBD2. V lost 11 bases and J lost 8; bases outside the gene matches: 6. The CDR3 spans 13 residues. Germline CDR1 reads MDHEN; CDR2 reads SYDVKM. The CDR3: CAGRTSGSHEQFF. The DNA for the CDR3 is TGTGCCGGAAGGACTAGCGGGAGCCATGAGCAGTTCTTC.

Here the CDR3 reads CASRARGLNEKLFF. CDR3 DNA: TGTGCCAGCAGAGCCAGGGGGTTGAATGAAAAACTGTTTTTT. This rearrangement joins TRBV6-6 to TRBJ1-4; 7 nucleotides line up with TRBD1. The CDR3 covers 14 residues. V lost 6 bases to trimming and J lost 5 bases; unmatched junction nucleotides: 6. Germline V gene data show CDR1 as MNHNY and CDR2 as SVGAGI (reference sequence).

This clonotype was seen once. The junction does not match germline at one end; this may be a read error. This chain connects TRBV6-5 to TRBJ2-3, with 7 bases fitting TRBD2. CDR3 size: 13 residues. Looked up from germline, CDR1 is MNHEY and CDR2 is SVGAGI. The CDR3 coding sequence is TGTGCCAGCAGTGACTCGATAAGCGGGGCCCAGTATTTT. This codes for CASSDSISGAQYF.

This clonotype was detected only a few times. The rearrangement links TRBV4-1 to TRBJ2-5, with D possibly being TRBD1 (6 bases). Trimming cost V 4 bases and J 5 bases, with 17 bases left between them. The CDR3 spans 15 residues. Per the germline V gene, CDR1 is MGHRA and CDR2 is YSYEKL. The CDR3 spells CASSRVAGEDETQYF. CDR3 DNA: TGCGCCAGCAGCCGGGTGGCAGGGGAAGATGAGACCCAGTACTTC.

Only a few counts were recorded for this clonotype. This chain uses TRBV14 with TRBJ1-6, with TRBD1 identical over 7 bases. The CDR3 is 17 amino acids. V lost 4 bases to trimming and J lost 0 bases; unmatched junction nucleotides: 6. The germline V gene has CDR1 SGHDN and CDR2 FVKESK. This chain's CDR3 is CASSPNRGDSYNSPLHF. The CDR3, as DNA: TGTGCCAGCAGCCCGAACAGGGGCGACTCCTATAATTCACCCCTCCACTTT. The full variable domain, its missing parts supplied by reference TRBV14 and TRBJ1-6, is EAGVTQFPSHSVIEKGQTVTLRCDPISGHDNLYWYRRVMGKEIKFLLHFVKESKQDESGMPNNRFLAERTGGTYSTLKVQPAELEDSGVYFCASSPNRGDSYNSPLHFGNGTRLTVT.

This clonotype was seen once. The V and J genes are TRBV18 and TRBJ2-5; TRBD2 is a possible D gene (5 bases). Germline V gives CDR1 KGHSH, CDR2 LQKENI. This CDR3 comprises 15 residues. Trimming took 3 bases from V and 4 from J, leaving 15 bases between them. CDR3 in amino acids: CASSPTGGRSETQYF. CDR3 DNA: TGTGCCAGCTCACCGACTGGAGGTCGTTCAGAGACCCAGTACTTC.

The CDR3 region is CASSGLRHTYNEQFF. The CDR3 nucleotides are TGTGCCAGCAGTGGGTTGCGACACACCTACAATGAGCAGTTCTTC. The chain recombines TRBV2 with TRBJ2-1; D unclear. With 4 bases removed from V and 2 bases from J, the gap between germline ends came to 12 bases. Germline V gene lookup returns CDR1 SNHLY and CDR2 FYNNEI. This CDR3 contains 15 residues. The complete variable domain, with remaining parts taken from reference TRBV2 and TRBJ2-1, reads EPEVTQTPSHQVTQMGQEVILRCVPISNHLYFYWYRQILGQKVEFLVSFYNNEISEKSEIFDDQFSVERPDGSNFTLKIRSTKLEDSAMYFCASSGLRHTYNEQFFGPGTRLTVL.

This clonotype was observed a few times. This rearrangement joins TRBV5-1 to TRBJ2-3; TRBD2 agrees at 8 bases. The CDR3 is 15 amino acids. V lost 3 bases to trimming and J lost 2 bases; unmatched junction nucleotides: 5. Germline V lookup: CDR1 SGHRS, CDR2 YFSETQ. The CDR3 spells CASSSLAGLTDTQYF. CDR3 DNA: TGCGCCAGCAGCTCTTTAGCGGGGCTCACAGATACGCAGTATTTT. Combining the CDR3 with reference TRBV5-1 and TRBJ2-3 gives the whole variable domain KAGVTQTPRYLIKTRGQQVTLSCSPISGHRSVSWYQQTPGQGLQFLFEYFSETQRNKGNFPGRFSGRQFSNSRSEMNVSTLELGDSALYLCASSSLAGLTDTQYFGPGTRLTVL.

This clonotype was detected only a few times. The chain joins TRBV28 to TRBJ1-2; 7 bases align to TRBD1. Germline CDR1 MDHEN, CDR2 SYDVKM. The CDR3 loop spans 13 amino acids. Trimming removed 6 bases from V and 4 bases from J; junction bases left unmatched: 5. The CDR3 coding sequence is TGTGCCAGCAGGGCCGGGACAGCCTATGGCTACACCTTC. It translates to CASRAGTAYGYTF.

This clonotype was seen more than once but under ten times. The chain employs TRBV7-9 and TRBJ1-1; weak D call: TRBD1 (5 bases). The CDR3 extends over 15 amino acids. CDR1 is SEHNR, CDR2 FQNEAQ, per germline (reference sequence). V lost 2 bases, J lost 0 bases, and 10 bases lay in between. Written as DNA, the CDR3 is TGTGCCAGCAGCTTAAAGGAGGGACTGAACACTGAAGCTTTCTTT. Its protein product is CASSLKEGLNTEAFF.

The V call is TRBV24-1, the J call TRBJ2-3; 7 bases match TRBD1. In germline, CDR1 is KGHDR, CDR2 SFDVKD. The CDR3 covers 14 residues. V shed 7 bases, J shed 0 bases, and the junction held 3 bases outside the gene matches. DNA of the CDR3: TGTGCCACCAGGACAGGGAGCAGCACAGATACGCAGTATTTT. Translated, it gives CATRTGSSTDTQYF.

This clonotype was counted ten times or more. At one end the junction does not follow the germline gene, possibly because of a read error. This rearrangement joins TRBV3-1 to TRBJ2-7; D unclear. Germline loops: CDR1 LGHDT, CDR2 YNNKEL (reference sequence). The CDR3 has 15 residues. The CDR3 sequence is CASRQAGRGTYEQYF. CDR3 coding DNA: TGTGCCAGCAGACAAGCAGGAAGAGGAACCTACGAGCAGTACTTC.

The CDR3, as DNA: TGCAGTGCTAGGGTAAACAATGAGCAGTTCTTC. Protein sequence: CSARVNNEQFF. This chain joins TRBV20-1 and TRBJ2-1; D is undetermined. Germline lookup yields CDR1 DFQATT and CDR2 SNEGSKA (reference sequence). V lost 3 bases and J lost 5, with 5 bases in between. The length of the CDR3 is 11 residues.

A few counts support this clonotype. This sequence joins TRBV7-9 and TRBJ1-1; D uncertain. The CDR3 length is 14 residues. Per the germline V gene, CDR1 is SEHNR and CDR2 is FQNEAQ (reference sequence). V was pared by 5 bases and J by 3 bases, with 13 bases between. This CDR3 reads CASSRTGYDTEAFF. The DNA for the CDR3 is TGTGCCAGCAGCCGCACGGGGTATGACACTGAAGCTTTCTTT.

This chain connects TRBV20-1 to TRBJ2-2; unclear D gene. The V gene lost 3 bases and the J gene lost 6 bases, with 17 bases spanning the gap. The germline gives CDR1 DFQATT, CDR2 SNEGSKA (reference sequence). The CDR3 extends over 15 amino acids. The CDR3 reads CSARNFSSLPGELFF. DNA of the CDR3: TGCAGTGCTAGGAATTTTAGCTCTCTTCCCGGGGAGCTGTTTTTT.

This rearrangement joins TRBV5-6 to TRBJ2-1, with 10 nucleotides matching TRBD1. The CDR3 is 16 residues long. Unmatched junction bases numbered 7, after V lost 4 bases and J lost 3 bases. Germline values: CDR1 SGHDT, CDR2 YYEEEE. CDR3 sequence (DNA): TGTGCCAGCAGCATAGACAGGGGGCGGATCTACAATGAGCAGTTCTTC. This sequence encodes CASSIDRGRIYNEQFF.

The chain carries TRBV11-2 and TRBJ2-3; 9 positions agree with TRBD2. The CDR3 has 18 residues. Germline CDR1 reads SGHAT; CDR2 reads FQNNGV. Trimming took 6 bases from V and 1 from J; bases not matched to a gene: 14. The CDR3 region is CASSPVPLERGGTDTQYF. Here the CDR3 DNA reads TGTGCCAGCAGTCCAGTCCCACTAGAGCGGGGGGGCACAGATACGCAGTATTTT.

The CDR3 coding sequence is TGTGCCACCAGTGATACAGGGGCCACCGGGGAGCTGTTTTTT. Translation gives CATSDTGATGELFF. V and J are TRBV24-1 and TRBJ2-2; 7 bases map to TRBD1. The CDR3 has 14 residues. Losses at the gene ends were 3 bases for V and 4 bases for J; bases not matched to a gene: 1. The germline CDR1 and CDR2 sequences are KGHDR and SFDVKD.

The rearrangement links TRBV12-3 or TRBV12-4 to TRBJ1-1, with a tentative D call TRBD1 (6 bases). The V gene lost 3 bases and the J gene lost 1 base, with 12 bases spanning the gap. There are 15 residues in the CDR3. The CDR3 here is CASSFPGARNTEAFF. Written as DNA, the CDR3 is TGTGCCAGCAGTTTTCCAGGGGCCCGGAACACTGAAGCTTTCTTT.

The CDR3 loop is CASIQVSTDTQYF. As DNA, the CDR3 is TGTGCTAGTATCCAGGTTAGCACAGATACGCAGTATTTT. V gene TRBV12-5 combines with J gene TRBJ2-3; D is ambiguous. From germline, CDR1 is LGHNT and CDR2 FRNRAP. CDR3 length: 13 amino acids. V shed 8 bases and J shed 0 bases, with 9 bases lying between them.

In this sample, this clonotype turned up a few times. The rearrangement joins TRBV7-2 to TRBJ2-1; no clear D gene. Trimming left V 2 bases short and J 3 bases short, with 14 bases between. From germline, CDR1 is SGHTA and CDR2 FQGNSA. The CDR3 totals 16 residues. The CDR3 region is CASSLLALKSYNEQFF. The CDR3 coding sequence is TGTGCCAGCAGCTTATTGGCCCTGAAGAGCTACAATGAGCAGTTCTTC. The full variable domain, rest sourced from reference TRBV7-2 and TRBJ2-1, is GAGVSQSPSNKVTEKGKDVELRCDPISGHTALYWYRQSLGQGLEFLIYFQGNSAPDKSGLPSDRFSAERTGGSVSTLTIQRTQQEDSAVYLCASSLLALKSYNEQFFGPGTRLTVL.